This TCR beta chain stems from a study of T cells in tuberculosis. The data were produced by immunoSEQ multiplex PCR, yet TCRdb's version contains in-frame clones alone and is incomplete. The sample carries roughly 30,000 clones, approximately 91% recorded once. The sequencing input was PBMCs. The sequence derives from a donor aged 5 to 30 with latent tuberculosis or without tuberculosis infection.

CDR3 sequence (DNA): TGTGCCAGCAGCACAGGGTCCTACGAGCAGTACTTC. Translation: CASSTGSYEQYF. The genes are TRBV7-9 and TRBJ2-7; tentative D call: TRBD1 (6 bases). The CDR3 length is 12 residues. With 5 bases removed from V and 1 base from J, the gap between germline ends came to 6 bases. Germline CDR1 is SEHNR and CDR2 is FQNEAQ (reference sequence).